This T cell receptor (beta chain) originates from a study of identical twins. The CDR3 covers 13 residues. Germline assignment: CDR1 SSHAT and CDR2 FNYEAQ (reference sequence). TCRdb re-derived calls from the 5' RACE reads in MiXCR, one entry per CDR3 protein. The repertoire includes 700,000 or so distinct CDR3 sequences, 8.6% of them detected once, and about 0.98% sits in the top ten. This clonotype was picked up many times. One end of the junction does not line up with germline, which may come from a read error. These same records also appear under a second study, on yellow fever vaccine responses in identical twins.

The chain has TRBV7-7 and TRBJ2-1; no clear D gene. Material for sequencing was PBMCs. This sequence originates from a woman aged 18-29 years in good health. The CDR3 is CASSSRSDNEQFF. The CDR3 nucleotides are TGTGCTAGCAGCTCCCGGAGCGACAATGAGCAGTTCTTC.